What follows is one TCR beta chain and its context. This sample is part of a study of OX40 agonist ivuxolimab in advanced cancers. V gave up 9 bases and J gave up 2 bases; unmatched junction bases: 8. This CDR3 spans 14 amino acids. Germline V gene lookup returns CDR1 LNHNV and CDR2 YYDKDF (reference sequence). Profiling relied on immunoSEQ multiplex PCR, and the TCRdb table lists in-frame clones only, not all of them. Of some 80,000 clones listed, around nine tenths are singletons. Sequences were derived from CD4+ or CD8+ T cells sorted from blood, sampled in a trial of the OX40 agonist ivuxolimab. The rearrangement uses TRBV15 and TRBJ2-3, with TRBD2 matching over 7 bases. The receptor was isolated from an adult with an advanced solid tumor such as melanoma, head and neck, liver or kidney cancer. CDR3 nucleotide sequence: TGTGCCACGAACCGGGACTACCTCACAGATACGCAGTATTTT. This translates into CATNRDYLTDTQYF.